This T cell receptor beta chain emerged from a study of blood T cell repertoires in COVID-19 (dated by TCRdb to 2019 to 2021). At the level of the whole study: Samples from collaborators originated in the United States, Italy and Spain and spanned both the acute and convalescent phases of COVID-19. The prospective study material was composed of cDNA or gDNA derived from T cells, B-cell-depleted T cells, or PBMCs. Subjects who had been exposed to COVID-19, were actively infected with it, or had recovered from it provided the deeply sampled blood TCRbeta repertoires that made up the dataset. The repertoires were made available in a free public database intended to serve as a resource for research on the immune response to SARS-CoV-2. The samples were drawn from the first 160 participants of the ongoing ImmuneRACE study and from some 1,300 subjects provided by 6 global collaborators. A de-identified subject ID, COVID-19 status, age in years and sex were almost always included in the sample metadata. Where available, HLA class I and class II types were obtained from metadata supplied by the sample provider rather than from assay-based typing.

Results the study describes overall, beyond this receptor: How much clinical and demographic metadata was included differed by source and by participant, and the metadata was provided uncurated.

On this clone itself: This receptor's antigen is unknown. The input lacks base qualities; no much larger clone sits a single base away.

CDR3 length: 14 amino acids, cysteine to phenylalanine. Only the CDR3 DNA stays, 42 bases, in frame from base 1. CDR1 and CDR2 are read off the germline V gene as MNHEY and SVGAGI. V sheds 0 bases and J sheds 4 bases, leaving 7 bases between their ends. Enrolling through a virtual design, the prospective study's participants ranged in age from roughly 18 to 89 years and lived across roughly 23 United States geographic areas. Cohort assignment in the prospective study relied on participant-reported clinical history from a screening survey and a study questionnaire. A participant counted as exposed if, within 2 weeks of entering the study, that participant had been in contact with someone who had a PCR-confirmed or clinician-diagnosed COVID-19 case. In the prospective study, mobile phlebotomists collected whole blood, serum and a nasopharyngeal or oropharyngeal swab from each participant. Prospective study participants could optionally give additional blood draws and questionnaires over a 2-month period. Blood samples from the prospective study were shipped frozen or at room temperature prior to DNA extraction.

TCRbeta CDR3 regions were amplified from genomic DNA by means of the immunoSEQ Assay, a bias-controlled multiplex PCR. In the original analysis: The number of nucleated cells in each sample was estimated by amplification of reference gene primers within the assay. To quantify the absolute abundance of each unique TCRbeta CDR3 rearrangement, sequence reads were collapsed and filtered. For each sample, productive Simpson clonality was calculated by taking the square root of Simpson's diversity index across productive rearrangements. As stored in TCRdb, this immuneACCESS dataset retains in-frame rearrangements with V and J assigned. A fraction of the clones does not appear; measured against another copy, unresolved V genes explain less than half of the discrepancy, and the remainder lacks a known reason. V, J and clone size were drawn from that table, and D and trimming were deduced from the DNA. In this sample the table shows over 200,000 clones, roughly 90% of which occur a single time. The ten largest clones capture approximately 4.8% of the sample.

The receptor was derived from a woman aged 25 to 45 who had been exposed to COVID-19. Sequencing was done on a sample of PBMCs or T cells enriched from blood (not recorded which). Recombination joined TRBV6-5 with TRBJ1-3, with the D gene call left open. The CDR3 in this case is CASSYSPGGNTIYF. DNA sequence: TGTGCCAGCAGTTACTCTCCGGGGGGAAACACCATATATTTT.